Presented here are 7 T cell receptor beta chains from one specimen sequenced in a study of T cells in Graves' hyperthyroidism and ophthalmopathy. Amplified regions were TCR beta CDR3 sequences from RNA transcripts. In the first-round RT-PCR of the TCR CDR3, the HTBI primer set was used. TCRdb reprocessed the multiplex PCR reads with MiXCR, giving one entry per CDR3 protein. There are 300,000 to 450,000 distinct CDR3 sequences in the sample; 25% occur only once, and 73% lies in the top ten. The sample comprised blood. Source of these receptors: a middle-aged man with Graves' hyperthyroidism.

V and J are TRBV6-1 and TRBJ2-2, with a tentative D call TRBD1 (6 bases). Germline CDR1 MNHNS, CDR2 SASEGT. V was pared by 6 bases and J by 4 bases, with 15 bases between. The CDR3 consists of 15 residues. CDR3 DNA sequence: TGTGCCAGCAGGCCAGAGCAGGGGATCACCGGGGAGCTGTTTTTT. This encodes CASRPEQGITGELFF.

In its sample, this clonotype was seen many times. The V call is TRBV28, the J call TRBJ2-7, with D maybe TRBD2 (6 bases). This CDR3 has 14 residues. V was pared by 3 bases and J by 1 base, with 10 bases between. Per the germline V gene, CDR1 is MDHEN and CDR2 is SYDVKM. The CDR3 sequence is CASSFVAVSYEQYF. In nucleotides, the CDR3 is TGTGCCAGCAGTTTCGTAGCGGTGTCCTACGAGCAGTACTTC.

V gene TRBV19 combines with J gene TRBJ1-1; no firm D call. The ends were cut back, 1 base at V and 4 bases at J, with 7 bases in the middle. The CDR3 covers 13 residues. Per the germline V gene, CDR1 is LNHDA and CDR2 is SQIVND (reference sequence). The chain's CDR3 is CASSIALGTEAFF. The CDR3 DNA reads TGTGCCAGTAGTATAGCTTTGGGCACTGAAGCTTTCTTT. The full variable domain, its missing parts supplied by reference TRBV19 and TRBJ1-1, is DGGITQSPKYLFRKEGQNVTLSCEQNLNHDAMYWYRQDPGQGLRLIYYSQIVNDFQKGDIAEGYSVSREKKESFPLTVTSAQKNPTAFYLCASSIALGTEAFFGQGTRLTVV.

This CDR3 is CAWRRQTYGYTF. The DNA for the CDR3 is TGTGCCTGGAGAAGACAAACCTATGGCTACACCTTC. The genes are TRBV30 and TRBJ1-2; D gene unclear. This CDR3 contains 12 residues. Germline V gives CDR1 GTSNPN, CDR2 SVGIG (reference sequence). V was cut by 3 bases and J by 4 bases, with 9 bases left in between.

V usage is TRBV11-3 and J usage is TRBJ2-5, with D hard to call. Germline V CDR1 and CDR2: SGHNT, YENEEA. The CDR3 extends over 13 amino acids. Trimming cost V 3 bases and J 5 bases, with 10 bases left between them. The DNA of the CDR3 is TGTGCCAGCAGCTTGATAATCGGGGAGACCCAGTACTTC. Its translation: CASSLIIGETQYF.

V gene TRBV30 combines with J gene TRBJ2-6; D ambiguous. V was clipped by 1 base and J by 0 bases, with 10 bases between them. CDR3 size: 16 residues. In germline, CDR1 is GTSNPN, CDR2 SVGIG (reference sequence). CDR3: CAWSEGGFSGANVLTF. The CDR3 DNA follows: TGTGCCTGGAGTGAGGGCGGATTCTCTGGGGCCAACGTCCTGACTTTC.

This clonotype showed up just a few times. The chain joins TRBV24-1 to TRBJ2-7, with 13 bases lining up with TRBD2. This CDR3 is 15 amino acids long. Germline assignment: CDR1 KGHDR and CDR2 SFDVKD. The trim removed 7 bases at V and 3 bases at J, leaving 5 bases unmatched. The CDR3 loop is CATSPGLAGVYEQYF. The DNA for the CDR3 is TGTGCCACCAGCCCAGGACTAGCGGGAGTCTACGAGCAGTACTTC.